Ten or more counts support the clone carrying this TCR beta chain. The antigen is unknown. The data are from a study of metastatic and nonmetastatic thyroid tumors. In the study overall: Repertoires from malignant and benign thyroid patients were compared across blood and tumor or nodule tissue. Whole-study findings and limits: Benign nodules reportedly had significantly lower TCR beta diversity than malignant thyroid tumors in blood and tumor.

V was trimmed by 4 bases and J by 4 bases, leaving 17 bases between them. Germline V lookup: CDR1 LGHDT, CDR2 YNNKEL (reference sequence). The CDR3 extends over 16 amino acids. In the authors' methods: It was from CDR3 differences across clinicopathological groups that a distant-metastasis classifier for papillary thyroid cancer was built. TCRdb ran MiXCR on the PCR reads. These V and J calls derive from TCRdb rather than the authors' analysis. The data contain fewer than 40,000 clones, around 17% of them seen just once; the ten biggest clones take up around 3.7%. No treatment had been given to any patient before thyroid surgery.

The sequence was obtained from a female donor with papillary thyroid cancer or a benign thyroid nodule (not recorded which). Some clones in this sample may be carry-over from other donors' samples. The chain uses TRBV3-1 and TRBJ2-1; no clear D. The source material was blood. CDR3 region: CASSRTASSQYNEQFF. DNA for the CDR3: TGTGCCAGCAGCCGCACGGCGTCTTCACAATACAATGAGCAGTTCTTC.